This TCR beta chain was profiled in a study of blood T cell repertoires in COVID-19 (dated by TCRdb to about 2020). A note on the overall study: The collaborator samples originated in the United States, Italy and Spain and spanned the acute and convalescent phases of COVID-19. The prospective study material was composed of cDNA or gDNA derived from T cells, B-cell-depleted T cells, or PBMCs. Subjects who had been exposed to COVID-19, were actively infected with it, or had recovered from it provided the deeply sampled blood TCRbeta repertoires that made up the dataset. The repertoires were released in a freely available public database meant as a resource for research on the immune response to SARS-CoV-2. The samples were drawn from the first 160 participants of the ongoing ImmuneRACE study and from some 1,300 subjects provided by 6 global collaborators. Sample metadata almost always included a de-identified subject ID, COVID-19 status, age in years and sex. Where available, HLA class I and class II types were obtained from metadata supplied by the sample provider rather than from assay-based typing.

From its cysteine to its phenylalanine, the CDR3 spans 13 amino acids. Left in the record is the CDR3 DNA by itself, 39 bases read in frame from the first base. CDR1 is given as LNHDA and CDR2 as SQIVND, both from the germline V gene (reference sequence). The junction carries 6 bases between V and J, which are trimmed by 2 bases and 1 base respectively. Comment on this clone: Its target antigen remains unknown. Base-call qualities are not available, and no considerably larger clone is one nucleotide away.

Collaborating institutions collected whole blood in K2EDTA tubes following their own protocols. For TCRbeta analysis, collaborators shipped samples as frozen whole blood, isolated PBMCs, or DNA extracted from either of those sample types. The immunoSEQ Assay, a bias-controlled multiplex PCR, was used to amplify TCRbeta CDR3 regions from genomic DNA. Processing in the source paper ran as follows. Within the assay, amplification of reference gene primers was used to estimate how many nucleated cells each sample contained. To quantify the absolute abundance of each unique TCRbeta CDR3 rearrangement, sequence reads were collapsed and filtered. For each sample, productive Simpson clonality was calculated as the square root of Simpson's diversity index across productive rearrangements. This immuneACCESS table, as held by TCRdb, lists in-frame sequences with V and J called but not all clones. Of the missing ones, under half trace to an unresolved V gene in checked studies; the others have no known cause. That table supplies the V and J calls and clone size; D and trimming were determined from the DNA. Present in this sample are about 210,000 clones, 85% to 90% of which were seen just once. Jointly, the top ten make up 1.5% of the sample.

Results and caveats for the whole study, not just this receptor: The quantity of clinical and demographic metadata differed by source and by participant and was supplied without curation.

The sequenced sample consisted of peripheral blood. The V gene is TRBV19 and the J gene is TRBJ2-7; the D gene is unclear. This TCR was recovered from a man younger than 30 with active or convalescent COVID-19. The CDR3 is CASSIYPSYEQYF. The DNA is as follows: TGTGCCAGTAGTATATATCCTTCCTACGAGCAGTACTTC.